These 18 T cell receptor beta chains were sequenced from one sample in a study of blood T cell repertoires in COVID-19. TCRdb's table, derived via immunoSEQ multiplex PCR, lists solely in-frame clones and lacks some. The repertoire holds about 48,000 clones, with 87% as singletons. Specimen: peripheral blood. These receptors were collected from a human donor in a cohort sampled during active COVID-19.

The chain recombines TRBV5-4 with TRBJ2-1; no reliable D call. The V gene lost 0 bases and the J gene lost 6 bases, with 7 bases spanning the gap. CDR1 is SGHNT, CDR2 YYREEE, per germline (reference sequence). The CDR3 totals 13 residues. The DNA of the CDR3 is TGTGCCAGCAGCTTGGATCTATCCAATGAGCAGTTCTTC. The encoded protein is CASSLDLSNEQFF.

The chain couples TRBV29-1 to TRBJ1-3, with 8 bases fitting TRBD1. Germline V gene data show CDR1 as SQVTM and CDR2 as ANQGSEA. V lost 6 bases, J lost 2 bases, and 9 bases stayed unmatched. This CDR3 is 15 amino acids long. This CDR3 is CSVARPTGAGNTIYF. In nucleotides, the CDR3 is TGCAGCGTCGCCCGCCCGACAGGGGCTGGAAACACCATATATTTT. The variable domain in full, with the rest retrieved from reference TRBV29-1 and TRBJ1-3, is SAVISQKPSRDICQRGTSLTIQCQVDSQVTMMFWYRQQPGQSLTLIATANQGSEATYESGFVIDKFPISRPNLTFSTLTVSNMSPEDSSIYLCSVARPTGAGNTIYFGEGSWLTVV.

The chain is built from TRBV6-5 and TRBJ1-2, with TRBD1 as a possible D gene (5 bases). The ends were cut back, 2 bases at V and 2 bases at J, with 15 bases in the middle. The CDR3 extends over 16 amino acids. Germline CDR1 and CDR2: MNHEY and SVGAGI. The CDR3 loop reads CASSYRSSGPNYGYTF. The CDR3 DNA reads as TGTGCCAGCAGTTACCGTTCTTCAGGGCCCAACTATGGCTACACCTTC.

This rearrangement joins TRBV12-3 or TRBV12-4 to TRBJ1-1; a possible D gene is TRBD1 (5 bases). V was clipped by 6 bases and J by 0 bases, with 8 bases between them. The CDR3 has 13 amino acids. The CDR3 loop reads CASSGQVNTEAFF. Here the CDR3 DNA reads TGTGCCAGCAGCGGACAAGTGAACACTGAAGCTTTCTTT.

This chain joins TRBV5-4 and TRBJ1-1; a possible D gene is TRBD1 (6 bases). Germline V gene sequence: CDR1 SGHNT, CDR2 YYREEE (reference sequence). V was cut by 0 bases and J by 4 bases, with 13 bases left in between. This CDR3 comprises 15 residues. CDR3 protein: CASSLVGAQGTEAFF. For the CDR3, the DNA is TGTGCCAGCAGCTTGGTGGGGGCGCAAGGCACTGAAGCTTTCTTT. The full variable domain, in which reference TRBV5-4 and TRBJ1-1 provide the parts outside the CDR3, is ETGVTQSPTHLIKTRGQQVTLRCSSQSGHNTVSWYQQALGQGPQFIFQYYREEENGRGNFPPRFSGLQFPNYSSELNVNALELDDSALYLCASSLVGAQGTEAFFGQGTRLTVV.

The V call is TRBV11-2, the J call TRBJ1-1; D is undetermined. V was clipped by 1 base and J by 3 bases, with 21 bases between them. The length of the CDR3 is 18 residues. Germline V gives CDR1 SGHAT, CDR2 FQNNGV. The CDR3 spells CASSLVRVGVELDTEAFF. The CDR3 coding sequence is TGTGCCAGCAGCTTAGTCCGAGTCGGTGTCGAGCTGGACACTGAAGCTTTCTTT.

The chain carries TRBV19 and TRBJ2-1, with 11 positions matching TRBD2. The V gene's germline CDR1 is LNHDA and CDR2 SQIVND (reference sequence). The CDR3 extends over 16 amino acids. V was pared by 4 bases and J by 7 bases, with 9 bases of the junction left unmatched. The CDR3 spells CASSRGISGRDNEQFF. The CDR3 bases are TGTGCCAGTAGTAGGGGCATTAGCGGGAGGGATAATGAGCAGTTCTTC.

The V and J genes are TRBV6-5 and TRBJ1-2, with a weak D call TRBD1 (6 bases). The germline gives CDR1 MNHEY, CDR2 SVGAGI. The CDR3 is made up of 15 amino acids. Trimming pared 0 bases from V and 2 bases from J, leaving 10 bases between. The CDR3 nucleotides read TGTGCCAGCAGTTACTCAAGGGGGATCAACTATGGCTACACCTTC. It specifies CASSYSRGINYGYTF.

The chain recombines TRBV7-9 with TRBJ1-1, with D tentatively TRBD1 (5 bases). Trimming removed 1 base from V and 2 bases from J, with 8 bases in between. This CDR3 has 14 amino acids. Germline V CDR1 and CDR2: SEHNR, FQNEAQ (reference sequence). CDR3 in amino acids: CASSLGQPNTEAFF. CDR3 bases: TGTGCCAGCAGCTTAGGACAGCCAAACACTGAAGCTTTCTTT.

This clone was counted a few times. The J gene is TRBJ2-7, the V gene TRBV6-5; 10 bases align to TRBD1. The germline V gene has CDR1 MNHEY and CDR2 SVGAGI. Trimming removed 7 bases from V and 4 bases from J; junction bases left unmatched: 4. The CDR3 covers 13 residues. The CDR3 is CASKTGGRYEQYF. The CDR3 nucleotides read TGTGCCAGCAAGACAGGGGGCAGATACGAGCAGTACTTC.

This clone was recorded once. This chain joins TRBV19 and TRBJ1-5; D is unclear. The CDR3 has 13 amino acids. Germline V CDR1 and CDR2: LNHDA, SQIVND (reference sequence). Deletions cut 4 bases from V and 2 bases from J, with 6 bases between. CDR3 amino acids: CASSSGGNQPQHF. The CDR3 DNA follows: TGTGCCAGTAGTAGCGGCGGCAATCAGCCCCAGCATTTT.

The chain employs TRBV30 and TRBJ2-7, with 10 bases identical to TRBD1. The CDR3 runs to 15 residues. Germline CDR1 reads GTSNPN; CDR2 reads SVGIG (reference sequence). V shed 1 base and J 3 bases; nucleotides not matched to a gene: 6. This CDR3 reads CAWSDTGTGVYEQYF. The CDR3 coding sequence is TGTGCCTGGAGTGATACCGGGACAGGGGTCTACGAGCAGTACTTC.

The chain combines TRBV6-1 with TRBJ1-1; D gene uncertain. The germline CDR1 and CDR2 sequences are MNHNS and SASEGT. The CDR3 totals 15 residues. Trimming cost V 1 base and J 2 bases, with 11 bases left between them. The CDR3 loop reads CASSEGGRRNTEAFF. The CDR3 DNA sequence: TGTGCCAGCAGTGAAGGTGGCAGGCGAAACACTGAAGCTTTCTTT.

This sequence joins TRBV19 and TRBJ2-6, with 9 bases identical to TRBD1. Trimming at V came to 5 bases and at J to 0 bases, leaving 5 bases not matched to a gene. The CDR3 has 17 amino acids. CDR1 and CDR2 from the germline V gene are LNHDA and SQIVND (reference sequence). DNA of the CDR3: TGTGCCAGTAGTTCCGGGACAGGGATCTCTGGGGCCAACGTCCTGACTTTC. Protein: CASSSGTGISGANVLTF. Drawing the rest from reference TRBV19 and TRBJ2-6, the complete variable domain is DGGITQSPKYLFRKEGQNVTLSCEQNLNHDAMYWYRQDPGQGLRLIYYSQIVNDFQKGDIAEGYSVSREKKESFPLTVTSAQKNPTAFYLCASSSGTGISGANVLTFGAGSRLTVL.

J is TRBJ2-7 and V is TRBV20-1; D ambiguous. The V and J ends lost 3 bases and 0 bases respectively, with 12 bases between them. Germline V gives CDR1 DFQATT, CDR2 SNEGSKA (reference sequence). The length of the CDR3 is 14 residues. The CDR3 protein is CSASSAVSSYEQYF. CDR3 in DNA: TGCAGTGCTAGTTCGGCGGTTAGCTCCTACGAGCAGTACTTC.

The count of this clone is one. The chain combines TRBV30 with TRBJ1-3; maybe TRBD1 (5 bases). Per germline, CDR1 GTSNPN and CDR2 SVGIG (reference sequence). CDR3 length equals 16 residues. Trimming shortened V by 2 bases and J by 1 base, and 15 bases separated the two germline ends. The CDR3 nucleotides are TGTGCCTGGAGTATGGGACTCGGCACGTCTGGAAACACCATATATTTT. The encoded protein is CAWSMGLGTSGNTIYF.

This clone showed up just once. The chain carries TRBV4-1 and TRBJ2-3, with 11 nucleotides matching TRBD2. The CDR3 has 16 residues. The junction had 5 bases not matched to a gene; V was cut back by 3 bases and J by 3 bases. CDR1 is MGHRA, CDR2 YSYEKL, per germline. Here the CDR3 DNA reads TGCGCCAGCAGCCACGAGACTAGCGGGGTAACAGATACGCAGTATTTT. Its protein product is CASSHETSGVTDTQYF.

The rearrangement links TRBV7-9 to TRBJ2-3; the match to TRBD2 covers 14 bases. V shed 5 bases and J 2 bases; nucleotides not matched to a gene: 3. The CDR3 contains 16 residues. Looked up from germline, CDR1 is SEHNR and CDR2 is FQNEAQ (reference sequence). Here the CDR3 DNA reads TGTGCCAGCAGCCCGACTAGCGGGGGGGCCACAGATACGCAGTATTTT. This gives the protein CASSPTSGGATDTQYF.